Below, one T cell receptor beta chain is given with its context. Its antigen remains unidentified. TCRdb ran MiXCR on the reads and lists one entry per CDR3 protein. The repertoire holds under 350,000 distinct CDR3 sequences, with around 9.6% as singletons. J lost 8 bases, V lost 4 bases, and 7 bases had no gene match. Germline-derived CDR1 and CDR2 are MGHDK and SYGVNS. CDR3 length: 14 amino acids. These data belong to a study of T cell repertoires in cytomegalovirus infection. Study-wide points: What dominated the ex vivo response were HLA-C-restricted CMV-specific TCR beta clonotypes.

J is TRBJ2-1 and V is TRBV25-1; 8 bases are shared with TRBD1. The sample consisted of PBMCs. The TCR comes from a human donor in good health (CMV status not recorded). Some clones in this sample may be carry-over from other donors' samples. The CDR3 loop reads CASSAIQGGYEQFF. DNA for the CDR3: TGTGCCAGCAGTGCCATACAGGGGGGATATGAGCAGTTCTTC.